What follows are 23 T cell receptor beta chains derived from one specimen sequenced in a study of PD-1 blockade in classical Hodgkin lymphoma. The patients all showed relapse after autologous stem cell transplantation, while their brentuximab vedotin exposure varied. Purified CD4+ T cells were obtained from thawed PBMCs through magnetic negative selection. Sequenced by immunoSEQ multiplex PCR; TCRdb stores in-frame clones only, minus some. The sample has about 8,000 clones, roughly three quarters seen once. This specimen consisted of CD4+ T cells from blood, obtained at baseline. The receptors stem from a human donor with classical Hodgkin lymphoma.

J is TRBJ1-1 and V is TRBV7-9, with a possible D match to TRBD1 (6 bases). CDR1 is SEHNR and CDR2 is FQNEAQ in the germline V gene (reference sequence). V gave up 5 bases and J gave up 4 bases, with 11 bases separating them. The CDR3 sequence is 13 residues long. CDR3 coding DNA: TGTGCCAGCAGCCTAGGACAGACCACTGAAGCTTTCTTT. Residues: CASSLGQTTEAFF.

The V call is TRBV7-8, the J call TRBJ1-3, with 9 positions matching TRBD1. After removal of 3 bases from V and 0 bases from J, the junction contained 9 bases not matched to a gene. CDR3 length equals 18 residues. The germline CDR1 and CDR2 sequences are SGHVS and FQNEAQ. This chain's CDR3 is CASSFRPGTGLSGNTIYF. The CDR3, as DNA: TGTGCCAGCAGCTTTCGTCCCGGGACAGGGCTCTCTGGAAACACCATATATTTT. The full variable domain, in which reference TRBV7-8 and TRBJ1-3 provide the parts outside the CDR3, is GAGVSQSPRYKVAKRGQDVALRCDPISGHVSLFWYQQALGQGPEFLTYFQNEAQLDKSGLPSDRFFAERPEGSVSTLKIQRTQQEDSAVYLCASSFRPGTGLSGNTIYFGEGSWLTVV.

This chain connects TRBV5-8 to TRBJ1-2, with 8 bases identical to TRBD1. CDR1 SGHTS and CDR2 YDEGEE come from the germline V gene. Losses at the gene ends were 4 bases for V and 6 bases for J; bases not matched to a gene: 2. The CDR3 totals 12 residues. The CDR3 protein is CASSPDRDGYTF. The CDR3 DNA is TGTGCCAGCAGCCCGGACAGGGATGGCTACACCTTC.

The chain is built from TRBV21-1 and TRBJ1-1. TRBV21-1 is deemed a pseudogene. This CDR3 is 16 amino acids long. CDR3 sequence reads: CASSRSIATHRTEAFF. As DNA, the CDR3 is TGTGCCAGCAGTCGAAGTATAGCTACACATCGCACTGAAGCTTTCTTT.

The V gene is TRBV5-4, the J gene TRBJ2-7, with TRBD1 matching 8 bases. This CDR3 is built from 14 residues. Germline CDR1 reads SGHNT; CDR2 reads YYREEE (reference sequence). With 0 bases clipped from V and 7 bases from J, the junction kept 6 bases outside the gene matches. The DNA for the CDR3 is TGTGCCAGCAGCTTGGTCCAGGGGGCGCGAGAGCAGTACTTC. It encodes CASSLVQGAREQYF.

The rearrangement links TRBV5-4 to TRBJ2-1; 8 bases match TRBD2. The CDR3 sequence is 13 residues long. Trimming took 4 bases from V and 9 from J; bases not matched to a gene: 6. Germline lookup yields CDR1 SGHNT and CDR2 YYREEE (reference sequence). The DNA of the CDR3 is TGTGCCAGCAGCGTAGCGGGAAGGGGTGAGCAGTTCTTC. Residues: CASSVAGRGEQFF.

The V and J genes are TRBV15 and TRBJ2-3; D gene uncertain. Trimming took 0 bases from V and 0 from J, leaving 10 bases between them. This CDR3 has 16 residues. CDR1 is LNHNV, CDR2 YYDKDF, per germline (reference sequence). CDR3 residues: CATSREVTISTDTQYF. CDR3 in DNA: TGTGCCACCAGCAGAGAAGTCACCATAAGCACAGATACGCAGTATTTT. Using reference TRBV15 and TRBJ2-3 for the parts outside the CDR3, the full variable domain is DAMVIQNPRYQVTQFGKPVTLSCSQTLNHNVMYWYQQKSSQAPKLLFHYYDKDFNNEADTPDNFQSRRPNTSFCFLDIRSPGLGDTAMYLCATSREVTISTDTQYFGPGTRLTVL.

The chain is built from TRBV9 and TRBJ2-2, with 7 bases lining up with TRBD1. Germline trimming cut 0 bases from V and 7 bases from J; bases unmatched to any gene: 3. Germline-derived CDR1 and CDR2 are SGDLS and YYNGEE. This CDR3 region has 14 residues. The CDR3 nucleotides read TGTGCCAGCAGCGTAGCGGGACAGATCGGGGAGCTGTTTTTT. Translated: CASSVAGQIGELFF.

The chain joins TRBV27 to TRBJ1-5; D gene unclear. V was trimmed by 3 bases and J by 3 bases, leaving 12 bases between them. This CDR3 has 15 residues. Germline lookup yields CDR1 MNHEY and CDR2 SMNVEV (reference sequence). This chain's CDR3 is CASSFAADLNQPQHF. The CDR3 bases are TGTGCCAGCAGTTTCGCCGCCGACCTCAATCAGCCCCAGCATTTT.

J is TRBJ2-3 and V is TRBV2; 8 bases line up with TRBD2. The CDR3 contains 13 residues. With V trimmed by 11 bases and J by 4 bases, 8 bases remained unmatched. From germline, CDR1 is SNHLY and CDR2 FYNNEI. The CDR3 DNA is TGTGCCGGGGGACTAGAAAGGGCAGATACGCAGTATTTT. The encoded protein is CAGGLERADTQYF.

The rearrangement uses TRBV30 and TRBJ1-5; D ambiguous. V lost 0 bases and J lost 3, with 9 bases in between. This CDR3 spans 14 amino acids. The germline V gene has CDR1 GTSNPN and CDR2 SVGIG (reference sequence). The CDR3 DNA is TGTGCCTGGAGTGTAGGAACGGTCAATCAGCCCCAGCATTTT. Translating gives CAWSVGTVNQPQHF.

The V call is TRBV7-9, the J call TRBJ1-5; 7 bases are shared with TRBD1. Per the germline V gene, CDR1 is SEHNR and CDR2 is FQNEAQ (reference sequence). The CDR3 is 17 amino acids. Losses at the gene ends were 3 bases for V and 4 bases for J; bases not matched to a gene: 12. The CDR3 DNA follows: TGTGCCAGCAGCTTGGGGGACAGTTTGGGTCCTAATCAGCCCCAGCATTTT. Amino acid sequence: CASSLGDSLGPNQPQHF.

This clone was detected only a few times. The chain joins TRBV5-4 to TRBJ2-2; 12 bases fit TRBD2. The length of the CDR3 is 14 residues. Unmatched junction bases numbered 4, after V lost 7 bases and J lost 6 bases. Germline V gene data show CDR1 as SGHNT and CDR2 as YYREEE (reference sequence). CDR3 in amino acids: CASRLAGEAGELFF. The CDR3 DNA reads TGTGCCAGCCGACTAGCGGGAGAGGCCGGGGAGCTGTTTTTT.

The V gene is TRBV7-2, the J gene TRBJ2-3; D remains unclear. Trimming removed 0 bases at V and 2 bases at J, with 12 bases between. This CDR3 is 16 amino acids long. Germline assignment: CDR1 SGHTA and CDR2 FQGNSA. CDR3 amino acids: CASSLAGTTSTDTQYF. In DNA form, the CDR3 reads TGTGCCAGCAGCTTAGCCGGTACCACCTCCACAGATACGCAGTATTTT.

The V gene is TRBV7-2, the J gene TRBJ1-1, with unresolved D. The germline V and J ends were trimmed by 7 bases and 0 bases, with 15 bases remaining between them. The CDR3 loop spans 15 amino acids. Looked up from germline, CDR1 is SGHTA and CDR2 is FQGNSA. The CDR3 here is CASTLWVTLNTEAFF. DNA of the CDR3: TGTGCCAGCACCCTCTGGGTCACTCTGAACACTGAAGCTTTCTTT.

The gene calls are TRBV5-6 and TRBJ2-7; D is unresolved. Between the trimmed V and J ends, which lost 0 bases and 7 bases, there was a span of 11 bases. CDR3 length: 13 residues. CDR1 is SGHDT, CDR2 YYEEEE, per germline. Here the CDR3 reads CASSLALFREQYF. The CDR3 nucleotides are TGTGCCAGCAGCTTGGCCCTGTTCAGGGAGCAGTACTTC.

This clone was counted a few times. Here the CDR3 DNA reads TGTGCCAGCAGCCCCGGACAAATGATGAACACTGAAGCTTTCTTT. This translates into CASSPGQMMNTEAFF. The chain combines TRBV7-9 with TRBJ1-1, with D possibly matching TRBD1 (5 bases). The CDR3 is made up of 15 amino acids. V was pared by 5 bases and J by 0 bases, with 13 bases between. The germline V gene encodes CDR1 SEHNR and CDR2 FQNEAQ (reference sequence).

The V gene is TRBV4-1, the J gene TRBJ1-5; no definite D call. The CDR3 consists of 17 residues. CDR1 and CDR2 (germline): MGHRA, YSYEKL. V was pared by 1 base and J by 0 bases, with 13 bases between. CDR3 sequence (DNA): TGCGCCAGCAGCCAAGGTCCCGGAGGATATAGCAATCAGCCCCAGCATTTT. Amino acids: CASSQGPGGYSNQPQHF.

This chain uses TRBV9 with TRBJ2-3, with D possibly being TRBD1 or TRBD2 (5 bases each). CDR1 is SGDLS and CDR2 is YYNGEE in the germline V gene. The CDR3 runs 14 residues. Trimming took off 0 bases at V and 6 bases at J, with 11 bases between the two ends. The CDR3 nucleotides are TGTGCCAGCAGCGTAGCCGGGACCCCCGATACGCAGTATTTT. It yields the protein CASSVAGTPDTQYF.

This chain uses TRBV5-3 with TRBJ2-7, with no clear D. TRBV5-3 is an ORF; its function is uncertain. There are 13 residues in the CDR3. Trimming took 0 bases from V and 2 from J, leaving 6 bases between them. CDR3 nucleotide sequence: TGTGCCAGAAGCTTGGGCCAGACCTACGAGCAGTACTTC. Translation: CARSLGQTYEQYF.

This clone was observed once. The chain links TRBV18 to TRBJ1-6; possible D gene TRBD1, 6 bases. The germline V and J ends were trimmed by 3 bases and 8 bases, with 20 bases remaining between them. The V gene's germline CDR1 is KGHSH and CDR2 LQKENI. This CDR3 is built from 17 residues. The CDR3 DNA reads TGTGCCAGCTCACCGCAACGAGTGGGGACAAACGATTCACCCCTCCACTTT. This translates into CASSPQRVGTNDSPLHF.

This clone was recorded a few times. The chain links TRBV4-3 to TRBJ2-7; D not resolved. Trimming shortened V by 0 bases and J by 3 bases, and 24 bases separated the two germline ends. The CDR3 is made up of 19 amino acids. Germline V CDR1 and CDR2: LGHNA, YSLEER. CDR3 sequence reads: CASSQDPWLTRNLLYEQYF. The CDR3 nucleotides are TGCGCCAGCAGCCAAGATCCTTGGCTAACCCGAAACCTACTCTACGAGCAGTACTTC.

V usage is TRBV27 and J usage is TRBJ1-5; D gene uncertain. The CDR3 is 14 residues long. Germline V gene data show CDR1 as MNHEY and CDR2 as SMNVEV (reference sequence). Trimming shortened V by 6 bases and J by 4 bases, and 13 bases separated the two germline ends. The CDR3 reads CASRSYTGNQPQHF. CDR3 DNA sequence: TGTGCCAGCAGATCCTATACGGGTAATCAGCCCCAGCATTTT.